What follows are 8 T cell receptor beta chains derived from one specimen sequenced in a study of human CD4 T cells and Enterobacteriaceae. Repertoires were generated with immunoSEQ multiplex PCR, while TCRdb's copy carries only in-frame clones and drops some. The sample consists of tens of thousands of clones, about 80% of them appearing once. Memory CD4+ T cells were sorted as all CD4+ cells except CD45RA+CCR7+CD95- naive cells, over 95% pure. The source material was memory CD4+ T cells from blood. These receptors all stem from a human donor in good health.

The V call is TRBV7-2, the J call TRBJ2-5; TRBD2 matches 8 bases. After removal of 5 bases from V and 5 bases from J, the junction contained 10 bases not matched to a gene. CDR3 length equals 15 residues. CDR1 is SGHTA and CDR2 is FQGNSA in the germline V gene. In nucleotides, the CDR3 is TGTGCCAGCAGCCTTAACCTAGCGGGTGGGGAGACCCAGTACTTC. Translating it yields CASSLNLAGGETQYF.

The CDR3 here is CASNDRSGRTDTQYF. The DNA for the CDR3 is TGTGCCAGCAACGACAGGAGCGGACGCACAGATACGCAGTATTTT. The chain carries TRBV5-4 and TRBJ2-3; maybe TRBD1 (6 bases). CDR1 and CDR2 (germline): SGHNT, YYREEE (reference sequence). V shed 6 bases and J shed 1 base, with 15 bases lying between them. The CDR3 is 15 residues long.

The J gene is TRBJ2-2, the V gene TRBV2; 9 nucleotides match TRBD1. V lost 5 bases, J lost 1 base, and 2 bases stayed unmatched. CDR1 and CDR2 (germline): SNHLY, FYNNEI. The length of the CDR3 is 15 residues. DNA for the CDR3: TGTGCCAGCAGTAGACAGGGGGGGAACACCGGGGAGCTGTTTTTT. This gives the protein CASSRQGGNTGELFF. The whole variable domain, remainder taken from reference TRBV2 and TRBJ2-2, is EPEVTQTPSHQVTQMGQEVILRCVPISNHLYFYWYRQILGQKVEFLVSFYNNEISEKSEIFDDQFSVERPDGSNFTLKIRSTKLEDSAMYFCASSRQGGNTGELFFGEGSRLTVL.

The V gene is TRBV6-6, the J gene TRBJ1-1; the match to TRBD1 covers 7 bases. CDR3 size: 12 residues. From germline, CDR1 is MNHNY and CDR2 SVGAGI (reference sequence). V gave up 8 bases and J gave up 10 bases; unmatched junction bases: 10. This chain's CDR3 is CASVTQGGVAFF. The CDR3 nucleotides read TGTGCCAGCGTAACCCAGGGGGGCGTAGCTTTCTTT.

This clone was detected once. V usage is TRBV28 and J usage is TRBJ1-5; D call uncertain. The CDR3 spans 13 residues. The V gene's germline CDR1 is MDHEN and CDR2 SYDVKM. Trimming removed 2 bases from V and 6 bases from J, with 8 bases in between. CDR3 bases: TGTGCCAGCAGTTTAGTCACGTTTCAGCCCCAGCATTTT. Its protein product is CASSLVTFQPQHF.

The genes are TRBV14 and TRBJ1-1; unclear D gene. Between the trimmed V and J ends, which lost 2 bases and 5 bases, there was a span of 15 bases. CDR1 is SGHDN and CDR2 is FVKESK in the germline V gene. This CDR3 spans 15 amino acids. The DNA for the CDR3 is TGTGCCAGCAGCCAATCCCCCCAGGCTAGAACTGAAGCTTTCTTT. As protein: CASSQSPQARTEAFF.

This chain joins TRBV5-1 and TRBJ2-7; 7 nucleotides align to TRBD2. The V segment lost 5 bases and the J segment 6 bases; nucleotides outside the gene matches: 14. Germline V gene data show CDR1 as SGHRS and CDR2 as YFSETQ. The CDR3 totals 15 residues. CDR3 coding DNA: TGCGCCAGCAGAACCGCAGCGGGGCAGGGTAGCGAGCAGTACTTC. This encodes CASRTAAGQGSEQYF.

CDR3 sequence reads: CASSWGDGDTGELFF. The CDR3 bases are TGTGCCAGCAGCTGGGGGGACGGAGACACCGGGGAGCTGTTTTTT. The chain has TRBV5-5 and TRBJ2-2; weak D call: TRBD2 (6 bases). Trimming took 3 bases from V and 3 from J, leaving 12 bases between them. This CDR3 contains 15 residues. Germline loops: CDR1 SGHKS, CDR2 YYEKEE (reference sequence).